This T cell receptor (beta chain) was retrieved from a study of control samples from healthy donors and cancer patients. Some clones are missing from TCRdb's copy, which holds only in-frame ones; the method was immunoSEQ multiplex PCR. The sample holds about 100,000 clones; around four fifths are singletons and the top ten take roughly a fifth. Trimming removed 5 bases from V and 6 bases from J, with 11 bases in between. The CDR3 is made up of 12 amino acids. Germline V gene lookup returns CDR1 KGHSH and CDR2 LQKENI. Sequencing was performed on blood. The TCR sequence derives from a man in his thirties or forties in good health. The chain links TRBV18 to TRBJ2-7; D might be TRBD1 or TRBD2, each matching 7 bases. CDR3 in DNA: TGTGCCAGCTCAGCAGGGGGGGCCGAGCAGTACTTC. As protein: CASSAGGAEQYF.